This T cell receptor beta chain was identified in a study of blood T cell repertoires in COVID-19. Whole-study context: Acute and convalescent COVID-19 samples came from the United States, Italy and Spain. T cells, B-cell-depleted T cells, or PBMCs provided the cDNA or gDNA that served as material.

With 6 bases removed from V and 6 bases from J, the gap between germline ends came to 17 bases. Germline V lookup: CDR1 MNHEY, CDR2 SVGAGI. The CDR3 is 15 residues long. The authors' processing: Researchers report that nucleated cell counts were estimated from reference gene primer amplification. TCRdb's copy holds only in-frame clones and misses some; the assay was immunoSEQ multiplex PCR. Clone size and the V and J calls come from that table; the DNA yielded D and trimming. The data hold 100,000 to 150,000 clones, with approximately 80% observed a single time. The clonotype comes from a woman aged 55-75 years with acute or convalescent COVID-19. The sequenced sample was peripheral blood. V usage is TRBV6-5 and J usage is TRBJ2-2, with D possibly TRBD1 on 6 matching bases. CDR3 protein: CASRTLTGKAGELFF. The CDR3 nucleotides are TGTGCCAGCAGGACACTAACAGGGAAGGCCGGGGAGCTGTTTTTT.